What follows are 27 T cell receptor beta chains derived from one specimen sequenced in a study of T cells in Graves' hyperthyroidism and ophthalmopathy. The source material, RNA transcripts, was used to amplify TCR beta CDR3 regions. The HTBI set primed first-round TCR CDR3 RT-PCR. Each CDR3 protein gets one entry after TCRdb re-called the multiplex PCR reads with MiXCR. The sample records some 770,000 distinct CDR3 sequences, about 16% being singletons. What was sequenced was blood. These receptors were collected from a man between 18 and 35 years old with Graves' hyperthyroidism.

This clonotype was picked up a small number of times. This may be a read error: a much more frequent sequence differs by one nucleotide. The chain combines TRBV12-3 or TRBV12-4 with TRBJ1-1; D unresolved. The V end lost 5 bases, the J end lost 3 bases, and 7 bases lay between the germline ends. This CDR3 has 12 amino acids. The CDR3 protein is CASSHPYTEAFF. In nucleotides, the CDR3 is TGTGCCAGCAGTCATCCTTACACTGAAGCTTTCTTT.

The chain couples TRBV5-5 to TRBJ2-5; D is ambiguous. V dropped 5 bases and J dropped 5 bases, with 16 bases sitting between them. Germline V gene lookup returns CDR1 SGHKS and CDR2 YYEKEE (reference sequence). This CDR3 spans 14 amino acids. CDR3 sequence: CASRSNSLGETQYF. In nucleotides, the CDR3 is TGTGCCAGCAGATCCAACTCACTGGGGGAGACCCAGTACTTC.

The rearrangement uses TRBV27 and TRBJ2-2; TRBD1 is a possible D gene (6 bases). Germline V gives CDR1 MNHEY, CDR2 SMNVEV (reference sequence). The CDR3 is 14 amino acids. Trimming cost V 5 bases and J 3 bases, with 10 bases left between them. The CDR3 nucleotides are TGTGCCAGCAGTATACAGGGTTACACCGGGGAGCTGTTTTTT. Amino acid sequence: CASSIQGYTGELFF.

V is TRBV4-1 and J is TRBJ2-5; D ambiguous. The CDR3 extends over 13 amino acids. CDR1 MGHRA and CDR2 YSYEKL come from the germline V gene. V lost 1 base to trimming and J lost 6 bases, with 9 bases between them. CDR3 loop: CASSQGVGKTQYF. CDR3 in DNA: TGCGCCAGCAGCCAAGGGGTGGGGAAGACCCAGTACTTC.

This clonotype was observed at least ten times. The V gene is TRBV3-1, the J gene TRBJ2-1, with 8 nucleotides matching TRBD1. Trimming cost V 4 bases and J 7 bases; bases outside gene matches: 3. Germline lookup yields CDR1 LGHDT and CDR2 YNNKEL (reference sequence). This CDR3 has 13 residues. CDR3 sequence: CASSPRQGNEQFF. The DNA of the CDR3 is TGTGCCAGCAGCCCCCGACAGGGGAATGAGCAGTTCTTC.

This clonotype has just a few counts. A much larger clone lies a single base off, so this may be a read error. CDR3 DNA: TGTGCCAGCAGTGTAGATAACTCCTGCGAGCAGTACTTC. This gives the protein CASSVDNSCEQYF. The chain links TRBV2 to TRBJ2-7; no reliable D call. The CDR3 is 13 residues long. Germline CDR1 SNHLY, CDR2 FYNNEI.

This clonotype has only a few counts. The rearrangement links TRBV6-2 or TRBV6-3 to TRBJ2-1, with D tentatively TRBD1 (5 bases). The length of the CDR3 is 13 residues. Germline values: CDR1 MNHEY, CDR2 SVGEGT. V lost 6 bases to trimming and J lost 8 bases, with 14 bases between them. The CDR3 sequence is CASRLTGSHEQFF. The CDR3 coding sequence is TGTGCCAGCAGACTAACAGGTAGCCATGAGCAGTTCTTC.

In this sample, this clonotype turned up many times. The chain is built from TRBV2 and TRBJ2-1; TRBD1 matches 7 bases. The CDR3 sequence is 14 residues long. The J segment lost 8 bases and the V segment lost 5 bases, leaving 9 bases of the junction unmatched. From germline, CDR1 is SNHLY and CDR2 FYNNEI. In nucleotides, the CDR3 is TGTGCCAGCAGTTGGGCAGGGGGTAGGGATGAGCAGTTCTTC. Its protein product is CASSWAGGRDEQFF.

The V call is TRBV28, the J call TRBJ1-2; no reliable D call. Germline CDR1 and CDR2: MDHEN and SYDVKM. V dropped 2 bases and J dropped 0 bases, with 4 bases sitting between them. The length of the CDR3 is 13 residues. The chain's CDR3 is CASSLKANYGYTF. CDR3 DNA: TGTGCCAGCAGTTTAAAAGCTAACTATGGCTACACCTTC.

The chain is built from TRBV7-9 and TRBJ1-1; no firm D call. Germline-derived CDR1 and CDR2 are SEHNR and FQNEAQ (reference sequence). This CDR3 has 13 residues. V was clipped by 5 bases and J by 5 bases, with 12 bases between them. The CDR3 DNA reads TGTGCCAGCAGCCCGGTGGGGTGGACTGAAGCTTTCTTT. This gives the protein CASSPVGWTEAFF.

J is TRBJ1-5 and V is TRBV7-2, with D hard to call. The V end lost 2 bases, the J end lost 7 bases, and 12 bases lay between the germline ends. Germline values: CDR1 SGHTA, CDR2 FQGNSA. The CDR3 covers 14 residues. CDR3 nucleotide sequence: TGTGCCAGCAGCTTAACGCGGGAGGCCCAGCCCCAGCATTTT. Protein product: CASSLTREAQPQHF.

This clonotype was detected many times. This chain uses TRBV20-1 with TRBJ1-1; TRBD1 matches at 8 bases. The V gene end was trimmed by 2 bases and the J gene end by 6 bases; junction bases not matched to a gene: 8. The germline gives CDR1 DFQATT, CDR2 SNEGSKA (reference sequence). The length of the CDR3 is 14 residues. The CDR3 DNA reads TGCAGTGCTAGAAGGGCAGGGGGCGCATCTGAAGCTTTCTTT. Translated, it gives CSARRAGGASEAFF.

Many counts were recorded for this clonotype. The chain uses TRBV11-3 and TRBJ2-4; D possibly corresponds to TRBD1 (5 bases). The CDR3 is made up of 13 amino acids. The V gene's germline CDR1 is SGHNT and CDR2 YENEEA. V was clipped by 4 bases and J by 5 bases, with 9 bases between them. The CDR3 loop reads CASSSGPENIQYF. CDR3 DNA sequence: TGTGCCAGCAGCTCAGGGCCAGAAAACATTCAGTACTTC. Based on the CDR3 plus reference TRBV11-3 and TRBJ2-4, the full variable domain is EAGVVQSPRYKIIEKKQPVAFWCNPISGHNTLYWYLQNLGQGPELLIRYENEEAVDDSQLPKDRFSAERLKGVDSTLKIQPAELGDSAVYLCASSSGPENIQYFGAGTRLSVL.

Concerning this clonotype: A much larger clone lies one base from this, so it may be a read error. V gene TRBV28 combines with J gene TRBJ2-7; D possibly corresponds to TRBD1 (5 bases). The CDR3 contains 15 residues. Germline V gene data show CDR1 as MDHEN and CDR2 as SYDVKM. The CDR3 sequence is CTSRRPAVGHYEQYF. The CDR3 nucleotides read TGTACCAGCAGAAGGCCGGCAGTGGGGCACTACGAGCAGTACTTC. The complete variable domain, with remaining parts taken from reference TRBV28 and TRBJ2-7, reads DVKVTQSSRYLVKRTGEKVFLECVQDMDHENMFWYRQDPGLGLRLIYFSYDVKMKEKGDIPEGYSVSREKKERFSLILESASTNQTSMYLCTSRRPAVGHYEQYFGPGTRLTVT.

In nucleotides, the CDR3 is TGTGCCACCTCTGTTCTCTCGGAAAACAATGAGCAGTTCTTC. Protein sequence: CATSVLSENNEQFF. The chain recombines TRBV15 with TRBJ2-1; D gene uncertain. CDR3 size: 14 residues. V gave up 8 bases and J gave up 5 bases, with 16 bases separating them. Germline CDR1 LNHNV, CDR2 YYDKDF (reference sequence).

This clonotype was observed many times. J is TRBJ2-2 and V is TRBV18; 10 bases are a match to TRBD1. The CDR3 has 18 amino acids. Germline V gives CDR1 KGHSH, CDR2 LQKENI. J was trimmed by 2 bases and V by 4 bases; bases with no gene match: 10. The CDR3 protein is CASSQSTGGLPNTGELFF. For the CDR3, the DNA is TGTGCCAGCTCACAATCGACAGGGGGCCTGCCTAACACCGGGGAGCTGTTTTTT.

This clonotype was seen at least ten times. The V gene is TRBV28, the J gene TRBJ2-1, with 9 bases that match TRBD2. Germline V gene lookup returns CDR1 MDHEN and CDR2 SYDVKM. This CDR3 spans 16 amino acids. V shed 5 bases, J shed 5 bases, and the junction held 10 bases outside the gene matches. The CDR3 nucleotides read TGTGCCAGCAGTCTATACGGGACTAGCAAGCACAATGAGCAGTTCTTC. It specifies CASSLYGTSKHNEQFF.

This clonotype was counted a few times. This chain uses TRBV7-2 with TRBJ2-5; 11 positions match TRBD2. The germline CDR1 and CDR2 sequences are SGHTA and FQGNSA. This CDR3 is 15 amino acids long. The V and J ends lost 7 bases and 4 bases, in that order; junction bases with no gene match: 8. DNA for the CDR3: TGTGCCAGCACCCTAGCGGGAGGATGGGGAGAGACCCAGTACTTC. It yields the protein CASTLAGGWGETQYF.

The V gene is TRBV29-1, the J gene TRBJ2-1; TRBD2 matches 9 bases. CDR1 and CDR2 from the germline V gene are SQVTM and ANQGSEA. The CDR3 sequence is 15 residues long. V lost 5 bases and J lost 4; bases outside the gene matches: 9. The DNA for the CDR3 is TGCAGCGTTCACCCATTAGCGGGAGAATACAATGAGCAGTTCTTC. It encodes CSVHPLAGEYNEQFF.

This rearrangement joins TRBV7-8 to TRBJ2-3; 10 nucleotides align to TRBD2. Trimming removed 7 bases from V and 6 bases from J; junction bases left unmatched: 10. The length of the CDR3 is 15 residues. Germline assignment: CDR1 SGHVS and CDR2 FQNEAQ. The CDR3 DNA follows: TGTGCCAGCACCCTAGCGGGAGTCGGACCCGATACGCAGTATTTT. This codes for CASTLAGVGPDTQYF.

The chain couples TRBV20-1 to TRBJ2-7, with 15 bases lining up with TRBD2. The CDR3 extends over 15 amino acids. The V gene's germline CDR1 is DFQATT and CDR2 SNEGSKA (reference sequence). After removal of 4 bases from V and 2 bases from J, the junction contained 3 bases not matched to a gene. The chain's CDR3 is CSAIGTSGRTYEQYF. The CDR3 region has the DNA TGCAGTGCTATCGGGACTAGCGGGAGGACCTACGAGCAGTACTTC.

V is TRBV12-3 or TRBV12-4 and J is TRBJ1-5; D possibly corresponds to TRBD1 (5 bases). This CDR3 has 12 amino acids. V lost 7 bases and J 11 bases, leaving 15 bases between the germline ends. The chain's CDR3 is CASTPGRGAQHF. The DNA for the CDR3 is TGTGCCAGCACCCCCGGCCGGGGGGCCCAGCATTTT.

This clonotype was recorded a few times. CDR3 protein: CASSIDPKRAQPDSLNSPLHF. The DNA of the CDR3 is TGTGCCAGTAGTATAGATCCAAAACGGGCGCAACCAGACAGCCTTAATTCACCCCTCCACTTT. The chain combines TRBV19 with TRBJ1-6; D might be TRBD1 (5 bases). Germline CDR1 reads LNHDA; CDR2 reads SQIVND (reference sequence). The V end lost 0 bases, the J end lost 6 bases, and 27 bases lay between the germline ends. This CDR3 has 21 residues.

This clonotype was counted many times. J is TRBJ2-7 and V is TRBV20-1, with D hard to call. V gave up 3 bases and J gave up 0 bases, with 15 bases separating them. Germline V gives CDR1 DFQATT, CDR2 SNEGSKA (reference sequence). The CDR3 length is 15 residues. CDR3 protein: CSARVRTVYSYEQYF. The CDR3 DNA reads as TGCAGTGCTAGGGTCCGCACAGTTTACTCCTACGAGCAGTACTTC.

The chain recombines TRBV6-5 with TRBJ1-6; TRBD1 is a possible D gene (5 bases). The germline gives CDR1 MNHEY, CDR2 SVGAGI. The CDR3 loop spans 15 amino acids. V dropped 2 bases and J dropped 10 bases, with 15 bases sitting between them. The DNA for the CDR3 is TGTGCCAGCAGTTACCGTGGCGGGAGGGGATCACCCCTCCACTTT. It specifies CASSYRGGRGSPLHF.

The genes are TRBV27 and TRBJ1-6; the match to TRBD1 covers 11 bases. Trimming cost V 5 bases and J 8 bases; bases outside gene matches: 8. The CDR3 runs to 16 residues. Germline V gene data show CDR1 as MNHEY and CDR2 as SMNVEV (reference sequence). The CDR3 loop is CASSPRTGGVYSPLHF. The CDR3 coding sequence is TGTGCCAGCAGTCCCCGGACAGGGGGCGTATATTCACCCCTCCACTTT.

This clonotype was seen at least ten times. V gene TRBV25-1 combines with J gene TRBJ2-3, with TRBD2 identical over 13 bases. Germline CDR1 MGHDK, CDR2 SYGVNS. The CDR3 consists of 18 residues. The V and J ends lost 6 bases and 3 bases, in that order; junction bases with no gene match: 12. Written as DNA, the CDR3 is TGTGCCAGCAGAAAGACCGGGACTAGCGGGAAACGGACAGATACGCAGTATTTT. Protein: CASRKTGTSGKRTDTQYF.